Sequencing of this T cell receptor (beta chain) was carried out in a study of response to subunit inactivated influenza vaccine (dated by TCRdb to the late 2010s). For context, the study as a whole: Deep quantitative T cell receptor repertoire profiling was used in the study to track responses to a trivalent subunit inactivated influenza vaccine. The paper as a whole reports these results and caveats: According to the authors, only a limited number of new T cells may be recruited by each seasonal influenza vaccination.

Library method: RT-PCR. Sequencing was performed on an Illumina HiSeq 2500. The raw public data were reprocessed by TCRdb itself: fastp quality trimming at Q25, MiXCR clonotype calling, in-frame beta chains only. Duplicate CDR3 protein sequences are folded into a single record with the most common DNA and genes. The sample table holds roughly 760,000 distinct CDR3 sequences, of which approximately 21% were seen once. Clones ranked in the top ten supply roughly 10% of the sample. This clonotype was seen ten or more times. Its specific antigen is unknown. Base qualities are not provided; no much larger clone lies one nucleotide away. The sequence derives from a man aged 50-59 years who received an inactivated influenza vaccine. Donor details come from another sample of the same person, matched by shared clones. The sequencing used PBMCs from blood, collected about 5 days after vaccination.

The DNA reads as follows: TGTGCCAGCAGTTACTCGGGGGGGGGCTCAGAAAAACTGTTTTTT. Its translation reads: CASSYSGGGSEKLFF. Recombination joined TRBV6-5 with TRBJ1-4; tentative D gene TRBD1, with 6 bases matching. Reading from cysteine to phenylalanine, the CDR3 counts 15 amino acids. The retained sequence is limited to the CDR3, 45 bases, with the frame set at the first base. V and J are truncated by 0 bases and 8 bases respectively, leaving an intervening sequence of 13 bases. CDR1 and CDR2 are read off the germline V gene as MNHEY and SVGAGI.